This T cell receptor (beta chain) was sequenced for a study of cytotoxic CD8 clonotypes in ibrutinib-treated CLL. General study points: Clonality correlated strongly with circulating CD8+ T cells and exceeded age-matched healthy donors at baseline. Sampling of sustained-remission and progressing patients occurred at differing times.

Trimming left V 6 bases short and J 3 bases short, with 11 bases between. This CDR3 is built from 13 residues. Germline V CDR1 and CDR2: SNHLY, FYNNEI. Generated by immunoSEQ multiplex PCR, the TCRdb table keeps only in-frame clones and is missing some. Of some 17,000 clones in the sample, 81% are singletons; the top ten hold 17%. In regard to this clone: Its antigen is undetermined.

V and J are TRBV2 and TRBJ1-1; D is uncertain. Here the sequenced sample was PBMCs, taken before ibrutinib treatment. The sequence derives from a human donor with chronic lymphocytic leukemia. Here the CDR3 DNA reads TGTGCCAGCAGATACATGAGGGACACTGAAGCTTTCTTT. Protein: CASRYMRDTEAFF.